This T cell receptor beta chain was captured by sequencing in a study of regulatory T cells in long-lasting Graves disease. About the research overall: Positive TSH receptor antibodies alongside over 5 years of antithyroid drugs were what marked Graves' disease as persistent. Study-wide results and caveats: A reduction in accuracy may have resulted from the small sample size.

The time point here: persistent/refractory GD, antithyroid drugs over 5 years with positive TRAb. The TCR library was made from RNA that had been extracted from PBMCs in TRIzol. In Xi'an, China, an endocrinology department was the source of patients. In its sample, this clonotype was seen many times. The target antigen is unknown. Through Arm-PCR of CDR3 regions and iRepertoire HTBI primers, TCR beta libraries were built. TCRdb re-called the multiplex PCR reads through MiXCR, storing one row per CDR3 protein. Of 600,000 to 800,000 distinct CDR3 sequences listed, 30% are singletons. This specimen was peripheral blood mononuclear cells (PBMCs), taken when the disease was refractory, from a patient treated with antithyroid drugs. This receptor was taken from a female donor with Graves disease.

The CDR3 sequence is CASRETGPKVEAFF. The CDR3 DNA reads TGTGCCAGCAGGGAAACCGGGCCCAAAGTTGAAGCTTTCTTT. The chain employs TRBV11-1 and TRBJ1-1; D is unresolved. V lost 6 bases and J 7 bases, leaving 18 bases between the germline ends. Germline lookup yields CDR1 SGHAT and CDR2 FQDESV (reference sequence). The CDR3 is 14 residues long.